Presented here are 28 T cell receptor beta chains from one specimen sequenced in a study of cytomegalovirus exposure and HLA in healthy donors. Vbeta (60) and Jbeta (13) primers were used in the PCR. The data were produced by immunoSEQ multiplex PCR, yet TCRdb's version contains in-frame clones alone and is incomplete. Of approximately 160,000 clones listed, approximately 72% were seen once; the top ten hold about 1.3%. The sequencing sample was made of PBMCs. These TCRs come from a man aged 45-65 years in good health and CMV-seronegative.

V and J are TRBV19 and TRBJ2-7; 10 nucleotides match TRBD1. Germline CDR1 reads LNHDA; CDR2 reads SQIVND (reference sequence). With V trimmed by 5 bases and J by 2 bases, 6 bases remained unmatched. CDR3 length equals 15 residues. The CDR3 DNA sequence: TGTGCCAGTAGTGCTCCCGGGACAGGGGCCTACGAGCAGTACTTC. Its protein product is CASSAPGTGAYEQYF.

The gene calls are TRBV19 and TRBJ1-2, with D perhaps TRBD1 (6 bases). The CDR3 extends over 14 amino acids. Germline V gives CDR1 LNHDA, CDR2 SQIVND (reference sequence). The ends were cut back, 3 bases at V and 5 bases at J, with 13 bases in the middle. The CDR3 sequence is CASSMVKGEYGYTF. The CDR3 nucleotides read TGTGCCAGTAGTATGGTTAAGGGGGAGTATGGCTACACCTTC.

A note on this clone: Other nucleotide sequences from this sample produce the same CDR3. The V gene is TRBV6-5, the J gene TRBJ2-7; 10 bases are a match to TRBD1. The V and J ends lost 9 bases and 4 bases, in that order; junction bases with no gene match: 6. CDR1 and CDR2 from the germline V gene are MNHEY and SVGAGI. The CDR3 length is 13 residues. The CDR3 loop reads CASKRTGGYEQYF. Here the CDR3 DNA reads TGTGCCAGTAAGAGGACAGGGGGATACGAGCAGTACTTC.

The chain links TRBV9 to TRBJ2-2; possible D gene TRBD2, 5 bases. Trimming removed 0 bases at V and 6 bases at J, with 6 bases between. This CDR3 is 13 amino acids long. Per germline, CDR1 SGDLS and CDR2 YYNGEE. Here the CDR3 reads CASSVGGAGELFF. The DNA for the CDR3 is TGTGCCAGCAGCGTAGGGGGAGCCGGGGAGCTGTTTTTT.

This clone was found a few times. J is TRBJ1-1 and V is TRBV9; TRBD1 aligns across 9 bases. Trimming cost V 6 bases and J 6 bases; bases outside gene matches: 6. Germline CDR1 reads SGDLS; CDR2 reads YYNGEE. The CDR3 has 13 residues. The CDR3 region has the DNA TGTGCCAGCAACAAACAGGGGGCGGCTGAAGCTTTCTTT. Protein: CASNKQGAAEAFF.

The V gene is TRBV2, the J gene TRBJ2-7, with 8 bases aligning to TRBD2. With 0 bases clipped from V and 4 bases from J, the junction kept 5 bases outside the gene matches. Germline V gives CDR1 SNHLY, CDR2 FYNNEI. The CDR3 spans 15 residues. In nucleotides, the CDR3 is TGTGCCAGCAGTGAAGCGGCGGGGGGCCAATACGAGCAGTACTTC. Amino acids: CASSEAAGGQYEQYF.

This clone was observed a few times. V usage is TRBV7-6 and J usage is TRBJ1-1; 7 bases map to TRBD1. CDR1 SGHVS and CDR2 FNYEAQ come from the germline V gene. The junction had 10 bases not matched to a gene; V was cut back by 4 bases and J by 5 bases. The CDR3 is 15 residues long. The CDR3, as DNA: TGTGCCAGCAGCTCCTCCCAGACAGGGAAAACTGAAGCTTTCTTT. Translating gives CASSSSQTGKTEAFF.

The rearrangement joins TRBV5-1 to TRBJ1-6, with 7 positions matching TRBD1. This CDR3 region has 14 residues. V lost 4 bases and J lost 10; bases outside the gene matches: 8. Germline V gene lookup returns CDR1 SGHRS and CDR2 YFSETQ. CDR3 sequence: CASSTGTEGSPLHF. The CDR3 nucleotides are TGCGCCAGCAGCACCGGGACAGAGGGCTCACCCCTCCACTTT.

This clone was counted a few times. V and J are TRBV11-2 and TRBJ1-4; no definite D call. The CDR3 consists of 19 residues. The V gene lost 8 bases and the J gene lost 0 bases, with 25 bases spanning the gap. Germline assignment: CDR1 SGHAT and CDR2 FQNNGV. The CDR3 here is CASGEGRASPRATNEKLFF. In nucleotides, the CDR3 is TGTGCCAGCGGTGAGGGTAGGGCGTCCCCAAGGGCAACTAATGAAAAACTGTTTTTT.

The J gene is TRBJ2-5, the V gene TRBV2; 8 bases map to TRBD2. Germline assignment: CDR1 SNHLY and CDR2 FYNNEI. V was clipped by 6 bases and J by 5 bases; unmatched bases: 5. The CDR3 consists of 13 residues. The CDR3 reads CASSGGVRETQYF. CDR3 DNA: TGTGCCAGCAGCGGGGGGGTCAGGGAGACCCAGTACTTC.

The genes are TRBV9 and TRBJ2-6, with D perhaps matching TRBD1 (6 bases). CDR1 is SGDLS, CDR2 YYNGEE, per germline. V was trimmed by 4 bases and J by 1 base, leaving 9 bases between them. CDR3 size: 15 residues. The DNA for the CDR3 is TGTGCCAGCAGCCCCAGGGGTTCTGGGGCCAACGTCCTGACTTTC. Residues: CASSPRGSGANVLTF. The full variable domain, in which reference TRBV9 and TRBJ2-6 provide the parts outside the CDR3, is DSGVTQTPKHLITATGQRVTLRCSPRSGDLSVYWYQQSLDQGLQFLIQYYNGEERAKGNILERFSAQQFPDLHSELNLSSLELGDSALYFCASSPRGSGANVLTFGAGSRLTVL.

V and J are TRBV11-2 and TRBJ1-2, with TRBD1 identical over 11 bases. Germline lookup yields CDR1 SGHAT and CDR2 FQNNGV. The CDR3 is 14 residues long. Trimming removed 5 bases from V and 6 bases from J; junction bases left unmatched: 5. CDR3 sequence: CASSPPGQGDGYTF. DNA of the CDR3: TGTGCCAGCAGCCCGCCGGGACAGGGGGATGGCTACACCTTC.

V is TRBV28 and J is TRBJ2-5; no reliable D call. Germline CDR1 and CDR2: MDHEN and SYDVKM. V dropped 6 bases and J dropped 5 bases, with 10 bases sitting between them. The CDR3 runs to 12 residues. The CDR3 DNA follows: TGTGCCAGCAGCCTTCGCTATGAGACCCAGTACTTC. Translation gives CASSLRYETQYF.

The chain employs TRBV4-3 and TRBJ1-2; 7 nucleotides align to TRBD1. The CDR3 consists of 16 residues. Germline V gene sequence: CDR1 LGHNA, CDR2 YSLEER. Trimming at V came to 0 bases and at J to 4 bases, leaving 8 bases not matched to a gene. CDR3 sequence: CASSQDGRGRFYGYTF. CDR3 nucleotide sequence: TGCGCCAGCAGCCAAGATGGAAGGGGGCGTTTCTATGGCTACACCTTC.

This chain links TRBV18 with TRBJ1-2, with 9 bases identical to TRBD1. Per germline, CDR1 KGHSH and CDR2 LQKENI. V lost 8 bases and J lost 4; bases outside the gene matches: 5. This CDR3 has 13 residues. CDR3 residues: CASLRTGAYGYTF. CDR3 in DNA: TGTGCCAGCCTACGGACAGGGGCCTATGGCTACACCTTC.

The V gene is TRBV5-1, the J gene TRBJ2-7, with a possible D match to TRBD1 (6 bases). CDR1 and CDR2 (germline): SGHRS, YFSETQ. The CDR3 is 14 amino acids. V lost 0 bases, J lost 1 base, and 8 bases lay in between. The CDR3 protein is CASSLATGSYEQYF. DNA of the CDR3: TGCGCCAGCAGCTTGGCGACAGGATCCTACGAGCAGTACTTC.

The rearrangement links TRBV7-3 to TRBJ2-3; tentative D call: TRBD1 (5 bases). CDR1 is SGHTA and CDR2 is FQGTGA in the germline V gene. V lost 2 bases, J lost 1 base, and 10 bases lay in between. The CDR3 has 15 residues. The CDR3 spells CASSLDSRGTDTQYF. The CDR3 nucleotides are TGTGCCAGCAGCTTAGACAGTCGGGGCACAGATACGCAGTATTTT. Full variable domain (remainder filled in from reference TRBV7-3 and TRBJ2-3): GAGVSQTPSNKVTEKGKYVELRCDPISGHTALYWYRQSLGQGPEFLIYFQGTGAADDSGLPNDRFFAVRPEGSVSTLKIQRTERGDSAVYLCASSLDSRGTDTQYFGPGTRLTVL.

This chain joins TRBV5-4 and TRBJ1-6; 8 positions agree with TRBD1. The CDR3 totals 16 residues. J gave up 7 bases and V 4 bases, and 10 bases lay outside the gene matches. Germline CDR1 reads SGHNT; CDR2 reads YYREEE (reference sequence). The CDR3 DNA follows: TGTGCCAGCAGCCAAAGGGCGGGACAGGCCAATTCACCCCTCCACTTT. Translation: CASSQRAGQANSPLHF. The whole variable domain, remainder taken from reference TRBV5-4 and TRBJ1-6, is ETGVTQSPTHLIKTRGQQVTLRCSSQSGHNTVSWYQQALGQGPQFIFQYYREEENGRGNFPPRFSGLQFPNYSSELNVNALELDDSALYLCASSQRAGQANSPLHFGNGTRLTVT.

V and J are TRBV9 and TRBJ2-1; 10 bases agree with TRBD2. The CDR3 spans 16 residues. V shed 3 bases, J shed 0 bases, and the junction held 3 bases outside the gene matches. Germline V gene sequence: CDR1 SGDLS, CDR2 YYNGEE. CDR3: CASSGLAGGSYNEQFF. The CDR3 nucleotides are TGTGCCAGCAGCGGATTAGCGGGGGGCTCCTACAATGAGCAGTTCTTC.

CDR3 protein: CASSSRLAKETQYF. CDR3 bases: TGTGCCAGCAGCTCTAGACTAGCGAAAGAGACCCAGTACTTC. The V call is TRBV11-2, the J call TRBJ2-5, with 8 bases aligning to TRBD2. V shed 4 bases, J shed 3 bases, and the junction held 4 bases outside the gene matches. This CDR3 is 14 amino acids long. Germline values: CDR1 SGHAT, CDR2 FQNNGV.

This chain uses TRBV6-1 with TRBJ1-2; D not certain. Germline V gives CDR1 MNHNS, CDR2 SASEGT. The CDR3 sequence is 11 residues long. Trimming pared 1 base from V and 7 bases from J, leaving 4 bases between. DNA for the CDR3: TGTGCCAGCAGTGAAGGGCTTGGCTACACCTTC. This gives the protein CASSEGLGYTF.

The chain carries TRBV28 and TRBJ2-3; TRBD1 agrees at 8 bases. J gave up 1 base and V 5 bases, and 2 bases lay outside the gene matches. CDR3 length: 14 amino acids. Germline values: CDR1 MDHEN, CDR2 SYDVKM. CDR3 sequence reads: CASSPGGRTDTQYF. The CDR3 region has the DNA TGTGCCAGCAGTCCAGGGGGCCGCACAGATACGCAGTATTTT.

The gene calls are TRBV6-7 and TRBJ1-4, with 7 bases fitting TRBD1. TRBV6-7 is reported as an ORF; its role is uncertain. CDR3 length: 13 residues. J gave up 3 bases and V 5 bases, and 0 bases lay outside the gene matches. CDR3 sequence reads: CASSDRANEKLFF. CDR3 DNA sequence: TGTGCCAGCAGTGACAGGGCTAATGAAAAACTGTTTTTT.

CDR3 nucleotide sequence: TGTGCCAGCTCACCTACGGGACAGCCCTACGAGCAGTACTTC. Protein sequence: CASSPTGQPYEQYF. The chain combines TRBV18 with TRBJ2-7; the match to TRBD1 covers 7 bases. Trimming took 3 bases from V and 2 from J; bases not matched to a gene: 4. The germline gives CDR1 KGHSH, CDR2 LQKENI. The CDR3 has 14 residues.

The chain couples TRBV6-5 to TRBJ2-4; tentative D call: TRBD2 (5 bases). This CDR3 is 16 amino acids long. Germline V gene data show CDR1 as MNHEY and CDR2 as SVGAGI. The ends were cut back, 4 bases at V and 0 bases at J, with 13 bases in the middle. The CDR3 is CASSFSGGLAKNIQYF. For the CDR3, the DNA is TGTGCCAGCAGTTTCTCTGGCGGACTAGCCAAAAACATTCAGTACTTC.

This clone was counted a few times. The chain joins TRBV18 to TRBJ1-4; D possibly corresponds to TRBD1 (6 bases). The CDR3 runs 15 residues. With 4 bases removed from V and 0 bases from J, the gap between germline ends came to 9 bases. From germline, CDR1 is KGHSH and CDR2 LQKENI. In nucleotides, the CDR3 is TGTGCCAGCTCACTCACAGGGACAACTAATGAAAAACTGTTTTTT. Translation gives CASSLTGTTNEKLFF.

In nucleotides, the CDR3 is TGTGCCAGCAGTGTTGGACCTTTGGGGCCTCAGGGTTACAATTCACCCCTCCACTTT. Its translation is CASSVGPLGPQGYNSPLHF. The chain has TRBV2 and TRBJ1-6, with a weak D call TRBD1 (5 bases). Germline values: CDR1 SNHLY, CDR2 FYNNEI. The V end was cut by 4 bases, the J end by 7 bases, with 26 bases between. The CDR3 runs to 19 residues. The full variable domain, completed using reference TRBV2 and TRBJ1-6, is EPEVTQTPSHQVTQMGQEVILRCVPISNHLYFYWYRQILGQKVEFLVSFYNNEISEKSEIFDDQFSVERPDGSNFTLKIRSTKLEDSAMYFCASSVGPLGPQGYNSPLHFGNGTRLTVT.

CDR3 in amino acids: CASSEGQGGSYEQYF. The CDR3 nucleotides are TGCGCCAGCAGTGAAGGACAGGGAGGGTCCTACGAGCAGTACTTC. The rearrangement joins TRBV10-1 to TRBJ2-7, with D perhaps TRBD1 (8 bases). The CDR3 spans 15 residues. Germline loops: CDR1 WNHNN, CDR2 SYGVQD (reference sequence). Trimming removed 3 bases at V and 1 base at J, with 13 bases between.